This T cell receptor beta chain is from a study of T cells in Graves' hyperthyroidism and ophthalmopathy. Overall study findings and caveats: Among thyroid clonotypes expanded above 0.001, most also appeared in blood.

The germline V gene encodes CDR1 MNHNS and CDR2 SASEGT. CDR3 size: 16 residues. V lost 7 bases to trimming and J lost 5 bases, with 22 bases between them. This clonotype was recorded at least ten times. Its antigen remains unknown. What was amplified from RNA transcripts were TCR beta CDR3 regions. A set of HTBI primers served as the primers for a first-round RT-PCR of the TCR CDR3. TCRdb analysed the multiplex PCR reads with MiXCR anew, one entry per CDR3 protein. This table has around 300,000 distinct CDR3 sequences, roughly 15% appearing once. The TCR sequence derives from a woman in her forties or fifties with Graves' hyperthyroidism that later progressed to Graves' ophthalmopathy. This chain connects TRBV6-1 to TRBJ2-3; D is ambiguous. The sequenced material came from blood. This CDR3 reads CASTKLTHPLGDTQYF. CDR3 DNA sequence: TGTGCCAGCACAAAACTGACTCACCCTCTGGGAGATACGCAGTATTTT.